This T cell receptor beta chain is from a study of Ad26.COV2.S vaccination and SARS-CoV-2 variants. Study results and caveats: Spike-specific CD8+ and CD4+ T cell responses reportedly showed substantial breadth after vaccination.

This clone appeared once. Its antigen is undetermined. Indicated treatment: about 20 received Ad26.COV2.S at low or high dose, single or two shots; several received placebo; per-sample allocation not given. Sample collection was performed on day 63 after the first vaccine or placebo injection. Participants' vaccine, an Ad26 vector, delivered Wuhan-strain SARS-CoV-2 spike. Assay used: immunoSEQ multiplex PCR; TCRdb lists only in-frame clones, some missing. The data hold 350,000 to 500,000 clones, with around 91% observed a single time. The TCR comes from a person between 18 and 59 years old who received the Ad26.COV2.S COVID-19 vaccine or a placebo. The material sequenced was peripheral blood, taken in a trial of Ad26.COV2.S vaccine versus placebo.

The CDR3 bases are TGTGCCAGCAGCCACACAGAGACAGGGGCTGTCATCTACGAGCAGTACTTC. This translates into CASSHTETGAVIYEQYF. The chain carries TRBV28 and TRBJ2-7; 8 nucleotides agree with TRBD1. CDR3 size: 17 residues. V was pared by 6 bases and J by 3 bases, with 16 bases of the junction left unmatched. Germline loops: CDR1 MDHEN, CDR2 SYDVKM.